This is a list of T cell receptor beta chains from one sample in a study of vaccination effects on CD4 cells after COVID-19. Only in-frame clones appear in the TCRdb table, and some are missing; sequencing was by immunoSEQ multiplex PCR. The data contain about 39,000 clones, about 70% of them singletons. Their target antigens are unknown. Source: CD4+ T cells from PBMCs cultured without peptide, taken after COVID-19 vaccination. Receptors originate from a human donor who received a COVID-19 vaccine. Each CDR3 is given with its conserved first and last residue. The order of the fields is CDR3 DNA, CDR3 protein, J gene, clone size, D gene, V gene. The D gene is left open where the match is weak. Expanded clones get a size class; other rows say once, few or many, or leave the size out.

DNA: TGTGCCAGCAGCCAGACTAGCGGGGGCGGCACAGATACGCAGTATTTT
CDR3: CASSQTSGGGTDTQYF
J: TRBJ2-3
size: -
D: TRBD2
V: TRBV3-1/TRBV3-2

DNA: TGTGCCAGCAGCTTAGCGCGGTTTAGCGGGGGTGTGGGTGAGCAGTTCTTC
CDR3: CASSLARFSGGVGEQFF
J: TRBJ2-1
size: -
D: TRBD2
V: TRBV7-8

DNA: TGTGCCACCAGCCGCACCGTGGCAGGGAACACCGGGGAGCTGTTTTTT
CDR3: CATSRTVAGNTGELFF
J: TRBJ2-2
size: -
D: -
V: TRBV15

DNA: TGCAGCGTTGAAATTGGTACAGATACGCAGTATTTT
CDR3: CSVEIGTDTQYF
J: TRBJ2-3
size: -
D: -
V: TRBV29-1

DNA: TGCGCCAGCAGCGCCCGGGGGAATGAGCAGTTCTTC
CDR3: CASSARGNEQFF
J: TRBJ2-1
size: -
D: -
V: TRBV5-1

DNA: TGTGCCAGCAGCTTGGGGGACAGGGTGGATACGCAGTATTTT
CDR3: CASSLGDRVDTQYF
J: TRBJ2-3
size: -
D: TRBD1
V: TRBV5-8

DNA: TGCAGTGTTCGGGTCGGCTATGGCTACACCTTC
CDR3: CSVRVGYGYTF
J: TRBJ1-2
size: medium-sized
D: -
V: TRBV20-1

DNA: TGCGCCAGCAGCCAAGTGGCGGGGAGCTCCTACAATGAGCAGTTCTTC
CDR3: CASSQVAGSSYNEQFF
J: TRBJ2-1
size: -
D: -
V: TRBV4-1

DNA: TGTGCCAGCAGCCAGATAGGACAGGGCATTGCTTTCTTT
CDR3: CASSQIGQGIAFF
J: TRBJ1-1
size: -
D: TRBD1
V: TRBV3-1/TRBV3-2

DNA: TGTGCCAGCAGCTTAGGCGGGGCGGAGACCCAGTACTTC
CDR3: CASSLGGAETQYF
J: TRBJ2-5
size: -
D: -
V: TRBV11-3

DNA: TGTGCCAGCATTGGCTACGAGCAGTACTTC
CDR3: CASIGYEQYF
J: TRBJ2-7
size: -
D: -
V: TRBV6-4

DNA: TGTGCCAGCAGGGTGAAGGGACTAGCTTTACAGACCCAGTACTTC
CDR3: CASRVKGLALQTQYF
J: TRBJ2-5
size: -
D: TRBD2
V: TRBV7-2

DNA: TGTGCCAGCAGTTACTCGACAGTGTATAATTCACCCCTCCACTTT
CDR3: CASSYSTVYNSPLHF
J: TRBJ1-6
size: few
D: -
V: TRBV6-5

DNA: TGTGCCAGCACTACAGGGGTAGAGGGTCAGCCCCAGCATTTT
CDR3: CASTTGVEGQPQHF
J: TRBJ1-5
size: -
D: TRBD1
V: TRBV6-6

DNA: TGTGCCAGCAGATCGGGACAGGGGATTCGGGGGGAGCTGTTTTTT
CDR3: CASRSGQGIRGELFF
J: TRBJ2-2
size: few
D: TRBD1
V: TRBV2

DNA: TGTGCCAGCAGTTATCAGACTAGCGGAACCTACAATGAGCAGTTCTTC
CDR3: CASSYQTSGTYNEQFF
J: TRBJ2-1
size: -
D: TRBD2
V: TRBV6-6

DNA: TGTGCCAGTAGCGAAACATGGGACACCGGGGAGCTGTTTTTT
CDR3: CASSETWDTGELFF
J: TRBJ2-2
size: -
D: -
V: TRBV19

DNA: TGTGCCACCAAGTCGTTATGGGACGAGCAGTACTTC
CDR3: CATKSLWDEQYF
J: TRBJ2-7
size: once
D: -
V: TRBV24-1

DNA: TGTGCCAGCAGTTACGACGGGGACTATGGCTACACCTTC
CDR3: CASSYDGDYGYTF
J: TRBJ1-2
size: -
D: -
V: TRBV6-5

DNA: TGTGCCATCAGTGAGTTGACTAGCGGGGGGACAAATACGCAGTATTTT
CDR3: CAISELTSGGTNTQYF
J: TRBJ2-3
size: -
D: TRBD2
V: TRBV10-3